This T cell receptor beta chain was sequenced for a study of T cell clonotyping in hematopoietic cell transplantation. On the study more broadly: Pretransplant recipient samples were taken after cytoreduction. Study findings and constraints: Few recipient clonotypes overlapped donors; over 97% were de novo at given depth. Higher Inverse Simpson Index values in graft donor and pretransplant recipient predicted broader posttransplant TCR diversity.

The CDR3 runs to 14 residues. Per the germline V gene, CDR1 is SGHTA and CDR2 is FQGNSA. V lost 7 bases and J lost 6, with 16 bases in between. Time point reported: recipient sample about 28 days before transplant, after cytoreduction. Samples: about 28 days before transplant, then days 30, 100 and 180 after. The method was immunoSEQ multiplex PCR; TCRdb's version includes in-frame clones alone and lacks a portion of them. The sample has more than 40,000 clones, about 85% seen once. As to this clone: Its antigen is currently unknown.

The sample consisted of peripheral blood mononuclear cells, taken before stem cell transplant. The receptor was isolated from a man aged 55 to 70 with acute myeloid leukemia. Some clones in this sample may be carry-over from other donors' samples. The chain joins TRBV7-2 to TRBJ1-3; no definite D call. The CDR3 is CASTRGSQLNTIYF. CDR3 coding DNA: TGTGCCAGCACCCGCGGGTCCCAGCTAAACACCATATATTTT.